These 6 T cell receptor beta chains share one sample of origin, sequenced in a study of shared clonotypes between healthy human individuals (dated by TCRdb to 2018 to 2021). Libraries were prepared through the immunoSEQ multiplex PCR assay. Imported from immuneACCESS, the table was reduced by TCRdb to in-frame sequences with V and J called. These copies leave out some clones; in studies compared against another copy, an unresolved V gene accounts for under half, and the cause of the remainder is not known. This sample has approximately 97,000 clones in its table, and around 67% of those were observed once. The top ten constitute roughly 40% of the sample. The specimen was memory CD8+ T cells sorted from blood. The cell subset or site label for this specimen denotes: CD45RO+ cells pooled with CCR7-negative TemRA cells. The receptor source for this set is a man aged 25-45 years in good health.

The rearrangement links TRBV18 to TRBJ1-1; no firm D call. Trimming cost V 0 bases and J 3 bases, with 11 bases left between them. The CDR3 spans 15 residues. CDR1 is KGHSH, CDR2 LQKENI, per germline. CDR3 DNA: TGTGCCAGCTCACCACCGCGGGCAGTGGACACTGAAGCTTTCTTT. It yields the protein CASSPPRAVDTEAFF.

DNA of the CDR3: TGTGCCAGCTGGCAGGGGGAGACCCAGTACTTC. Translation: CASWQGETQYF. The V and J genes are TRBV27 and TRBJ2-5; possibly TRBD1 for D (6 bases). Per germline, CDR1 MNHEY and CDR2 SMNVEV (reference sequence). The length of the CDR3 is 11 residues. V was cut by 8 bases and J by 5 bases, with 9 bases left in between.

This CDR3 reads CASTNGIGYTF. As DNA, the CDR3 is TGTGCCAGCACCAACGGGATTGGCTACACCTTC. The chain uses TRBV6-5 and TRBJ1-2; no clear D gene. V was cut by 7 bases and J by 7 bases, with 10 bases left in between. Germline V CDR1 and CDR2: MNHEY, SVGAGI. The CDR3 loop spans 11 amino acids.

This clone showed up many times. The chain couples TRBV5-1 to TRBJ1-5, with D uncertain. Germline V lookup: CDR1 SGHRS, CDR2 YFSETQ. Trimming removed 4 bases at V and 7 bases at J, with 12 bases between. The CDR3 loop spans 13 amino acids. As DNA, the CDR3 is TGCGCCAGCAGCCCCACGGGGTGGCAGCCCCAGCATTTT. Translated: CASSPTGWQPQHF.

In DNA, the CDR3 is TGTGCCATCAGTGAGGGAACAGGGGGTTACTATGGCTACACCTTC. Protein product: CAISEGTGGYYGYTF. V gene TRBV10-3 combines with J gene TRBJ1-2; TRBD1 aligns across 8 bases. V shed 2 bases and J 3 bases; nucleotides not matched to a gene: 5. Per the germline V gene, CDR1 is ENHRY and CDR2 is SYGVKD. The CDR3 extends over 15 amino acids.

In the case of this clone: This may be a read error, as it is one base from a much larger clone. The sample holds other DNA sequences that translate to the same CDR3. The rearrangement uses TRBV5-6 and TRBJ2-2; no clear D gene. This CDR3 is built from 16 residues. The germline CDR1 and CDR2 sequences are SGHDT and YYEEEE. Trimming removed 0 bases from V and 5 bases from J, with 14 bases in between. The CDR3 loop is CASSLAARISTGELFF. For the CDR3, the DNA is TGTGCCAGCAGCTTGGCCGCCCGGATTTCGACCGGGGAGCTGTTTTTT.